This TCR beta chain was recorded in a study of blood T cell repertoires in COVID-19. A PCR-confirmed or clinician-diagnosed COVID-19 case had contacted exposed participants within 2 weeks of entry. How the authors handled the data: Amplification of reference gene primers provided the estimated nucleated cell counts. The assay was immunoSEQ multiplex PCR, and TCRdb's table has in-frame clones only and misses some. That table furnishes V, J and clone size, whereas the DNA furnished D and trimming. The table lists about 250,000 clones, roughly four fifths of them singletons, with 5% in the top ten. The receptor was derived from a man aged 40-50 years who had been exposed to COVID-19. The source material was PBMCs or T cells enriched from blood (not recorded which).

CDR3 region: CASSYVGAGGVNEQFF. Here the CDR3 DNA reads TGTGCCAGCAGTTACGTGGGGGCGGGAGGCGTCAATGAGCAGTTCTTC. The chain has TRBV6-5 and TRBJ2-1, with 8 bases identical to TRBD2. Losses at the gene ends were 2 bases for V and 6 bases for J; bases not matched to a gene: 9. Germline V gene lookup returns CDR1 MNHEY and CDR2 SVGAGI. The CDR3 runs to 16 residues.